This T cell receptor beta chain was retrieved from a study of spatial heterogeneity in lung cancer. Turning to the study itself: Beta-chain sequences consistently outnumbered alpha-chain sequences in detection. Raw reads contained each unique TCR and UMI combination more than ten times on average.

In the library, each TCR cDNA molecule bore its own unique molecular identifier. A single record per CDR3 protein comes from TCRdb applying MiXCR to the 5' RACE reads. The repertoire includes 950 to 1,200 distinct CDR3 sequences, approximately 6.4% of them detected once, and 13% sits in the top ten. Germline V gives CDR1 DFQATT, CDR2 SNEGSKA (reference sequence). The ends were cut back, 0 bases at V and 1 base at J, with 9 bases in the middle. CDR3 length: 14 amino acids. This sample's time point: sample taken at primary tumor resection. Unsorted tumor, nontumor lung tissue or cryopreserved PBMC supplied the whole RNA. 72 TRACERx patients with early, untreated non-small cell lung cancer donated samples. By frequency in the sample, this clonotype is medium-sized.

This TCR was recovered from a male donor with early-stage non-small cell lung cancer. This chain connects TRBV20-1 to TRBJ2-5; D call uncertain. Sample: normal lung tissue next to the tumor, taken at surgery. CDR3 loop: CSARDVAIQETQYF. In nucleotides, the CDR3 is TGCAGTGCTAGAGATGTGGCTATCCAAGAGACCCAGTACTTC.